The clone carrying this T cell receptor (beta chain) was counted many times. Participants were aged roughly 18 to 90 years, lived in roughly 25 US areas, and enrolled virtually. Grouping used clinical history reported by participants in a survey and questionnaire. As processed by the authors: The assay estimated nucleated cells by amplifying reference gene primers. Data came from immunoSEQ multiplex PCR; TCRdb stores just in-frame clones and leaves some out. The DNA gave D and trimming, while V, J and clone size come from that table. The data contain around 340,000 clones, roughly 90% of them seen just once; the ten biggest clones take up just over 1%. This sample is part of a study of blood T cell repertoires in COVID-19. Study overall: Sources were T cells, B-cell-depleted T cells, or PBMCs; the material itself was cDNA or gDNA.

This CDR3 is built from 17 residues. Trimming removed 4 bases at V and 3 bases at J, with 18 bases between. Looked up from germline, CDR1 is MGHRA and CDR2 is YSYEKL. The rearrangement joins TRBV4-1 to TRBJ2-2; maybe TRBD1 (6 bases). Material for sequencing was PBMCs or T cells enriched from blood (not recorded which). The sequence was obtained from a woman in her thirties who had been exposed to COVID-19. In DNA, the CDR3 is TGCGCCAGCAGCCCCCAACAAGCAGGGGTGGACACCGGGGAGCTGTTTTTT. Protein sequence: CASSPQQAGVDTGELFF.